These T cell receptor beta chains were read from a single sample in a study of vaccination effects on CD4 cells after COVID-19. The antigens for these receptors are not known. The protocol was immunoSEQ multiplex PCR, while the TCRdb copy is restricted to in-frame clones and leaves out a portion. The repertoire holds tens of thousands of clones, with roughly 67% as singletons. The sequenced sample was CD4+ T cells from PBMCs cultured with SARS-CoV-2 spike peptides, obtained after COVID-19 vaccination. These receptors all stem from a human donor who received a COVID-19 vaccine. CDR3s include the opening cysteine and the closing phenylalanine or tryptophan. The order of the fields is V gene, clone size, D gene, J gene, CDR3 protein, CDR3 DNA. The D gene is left open where the match is weak. Clone size is shown for a subset of rows, as once, few, many or a class of expanded clone.

TRBV27,.,.,TRBJ2-7,CASRTTIYEQYF,TGTGCCAGCAGGACGACTATTTACGAGCAGTACTTC
TRBV18,once,TRBD2,TRBJ2-7,CASSRKMTTSAYSYEQYF,TGTGCCAGCTCACGAAAAATGACGACTAGCGCCTACTCCTACGAGCAGTACTTC
TRBV21-1,few,.,TRBJ1-2,CASSELPPQGPYGYTF,TGTGCCAGCAGCGAGTTGCCACCCCAGGGACCCTATGGCTACACCTTC
TRBV6-5,.,TRBD2,TRBJ2-7,CASRGASGSYYEQYF,TGTGCCAGCAGGGGCGCTAGCGGGAGTTACTACGAGCAGTACTTC
TRBV19,.,TRBD1,TRBJ1-6,CASSMGTGSSYNSPLHF,TGTGCCAGTAGTATGGGGACAGGCTCTTCTTATAATTCACCCCTCCACTTT
TRBV7-9,.,TRBD2,TRBJ2-1,CASSSRLAGNNEQFF,TGTGCCAGCAGCTCTAGACTAGCGGGAAACAATGAGCAGTTCTTC
TRBV27,few,.,TRBJ1-2,CASQAPGYGYTF,TGTGCCAGCCAGGCCCCGGGGTATGGCTACACCTTC
TRBV7-2,once,.,TRBJ2-7,CASSEFSGYEQYF,TGTGCCAGCAGCGAATTCAGCGGGTACGAGCAGTACTTC
TRBV30,once,.,TRBJ1-4,CAWSGWGYNEKLFF,TGTGCCTGGAGTGGTTGGGGTTATAATGAAAAACTGTTTTTT
TRBV5-1,.,.,TRBJ1-3,CASRAGTTSGNTIYF,TGCGCCAGCAGAGCCGGGACAACTTCTGGAAACACCATATATTTT